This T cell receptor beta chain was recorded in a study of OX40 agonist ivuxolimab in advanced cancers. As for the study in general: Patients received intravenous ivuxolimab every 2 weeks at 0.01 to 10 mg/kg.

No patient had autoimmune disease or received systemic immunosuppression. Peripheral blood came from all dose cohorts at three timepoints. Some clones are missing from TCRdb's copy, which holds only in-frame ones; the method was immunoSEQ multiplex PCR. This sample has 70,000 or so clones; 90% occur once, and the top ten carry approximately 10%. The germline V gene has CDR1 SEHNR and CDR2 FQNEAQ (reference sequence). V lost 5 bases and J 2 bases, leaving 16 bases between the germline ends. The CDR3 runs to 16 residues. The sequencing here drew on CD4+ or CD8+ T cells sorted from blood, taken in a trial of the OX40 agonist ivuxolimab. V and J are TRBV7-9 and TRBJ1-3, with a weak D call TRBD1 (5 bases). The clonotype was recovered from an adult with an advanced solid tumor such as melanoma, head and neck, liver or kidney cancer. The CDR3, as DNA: TGTGCCAGCAGCAACGTCCCAGCAGGGACTGGAAACACCATATATTTT. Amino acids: CASSNVPAGTGNTIYF.